This T cell receptor (beta chain) was recovered during a study of blood T cell repertoires in COVID-19. Study details: T cells, B-cell-depleted T cells, or PBMCs provided the cDNA or gDNA that served as material.

In the authors' methods: Amplification from reference gene primers served as the basis for estimated nucleated cell counts. Clones were sequenced by immunoSEQ multiplex PCR, and TCRdb holds only the in-frame ones, with some missing. V, J and clone size were drawn from that table, and D and trimming were deduced from the DNA. Among some 270,000 clones, approximately 83% were seen once, and the ten largest hold around 14%. The Seattle patients, enrolled during active infection, were followed longitudinally. V was clipped by 10 bases and J by 3 bases, with 16 bases between them. The CDR3 loop spans 14 amino acids. Looked up from germline, CDR1 is MNHEY and CDR2 is SVGAGI.

The source material was peripheral blood. This rearrangement joins TRBV6-5 to TRBJ1-5; D might be TRBD1 (6 bases). The sequence derives from a person aged 65 to 79 with COVID-19, enrolled during active disease. In DNA form, the CDR3 reads TGTGCCACCAAAAGACAGGCCAACAATCAGCCCCAGCATTTT. Translation gives CATKRQANNQPQHF.